Presented here are 21 T cell receptor beta chains from one specimen sequenced in a study of T cells in Graves' hyperthyroidism and ophthalmopathy. The source material, RNA transcripts, was used to amplify TCR beta CDR3 regions. During a first-round RT-PCR of the TCR CDR3, the HTBI primer set was used. A single record per CDR3 protein comes from TCRdb applying MiXCR to the multiplex PCR reads. This sample has 400,000 to 500,000 distinct CDR3 sequences, with approximately 15% found just once. Sequenced: blood. These receptors came from a woman younger than 35 with Graves' hyperthyroidism.

This clonotype was recorded at least ten times. The chain uses TRBV12-5 and TRBJ1-6; D uncertain. Germline V gene data show CDR1 as LGHNT and CDR2 as FRNRAP. Trimming left V 2 bases short and J 7 bases short, with 3 bases between. The CDR3 contains 12 residues. The CDR3 DNA is TGTGCTAGTGGTTTGACAAATTCACCCCTCCACTTT. It specifies CASGLTNSPLHF.

This clonotype was recorded at least ten times. V and J are TRBV2 and TRBJ1-1; no clear D. Trimming cost V 0 bases and J 2 bases, with 7 bases left between them. Germline loops: CDR1 SNHLY, CDR2 FYNNEI. The CDR3 covers 14 residues. CDR3 loop: CASSEAQDNTEAFF. The CDR3 nucleotides read TGTGCCAGCAGTGAAGCCCAGGATAACACTGAAGCTTTCTTT. The full variable domain, with the rest looked up from reference TRBV2 and TRBJ1-1, is EPEVTQTPSHQVTQMGQEVILRCVPISNHLYFYWYRQILGQKVEFLVSFYNNEISEKSEIFDDQFSVERPDGSNFTLKIRSTKLEDSAMYFCASSEAQDNTEAFFGQGTRLTVV.

The sample holds a few counts of this clonotype. The V gene is TRBV12-3 or TRBV12-4, the J gene TRBJ2-1; no clear D gene. There are 8 residues in the CDR3. V lost 7 bases and J lost 13, with 5 bases in between. The CDR3 DNA is TGTGCCAGCAACCCTCAGTTCTTC. Residues: CASNPQFF.

This clonotype has only a few counts. The rearrangement joins TRBV29-1 to TRBJ1-2; 11 nucleotides agree with TRBD1. CDR3 length equals 15 residues. After removal of 4 bases from V and 3 bases from J, the junction contained 7 bases not matched to a gene. The germline CDR1 and CDR2 sequences are SQVTM and ANQGSEA. This CDR3 is CSVARGQGVHYGYTF. CDR3 bases: TGCAGCGTTGCCCGGGGACAGGGGGTTCACTATGGCTACACCTTC.

The rearrangement uses TRBV5-5 and TRBJ1-1; no reliable D call. With 0 bases removed from V and 6 bases from J, the gap between germline ends came to 9 bases. This CDR3 has 13 amino acids. Germline V gene sequence: CDR1 SGHKS, CDR2 YYEKEE (reference sequence). CDR3 DNA: TGTGCCAGCAGCTTGGGGGTGATTCCTGAAGCTTTCTTT. This codes for CASSLGVIPEAFF.

This clonotype showed up just a few times. The chain has TRBV30 and TRBJ2-5; D not resolved. CDR1 and CDR2 (germline): GTSNPN, SVGIG (reference sequence). Trimming left V 0 bases short and J 9 bases short, with 11 bases between. This CDR3 has 12 residues. The CDR3 region is CAWSVTPAPQYF. The CDR3 nucleotides are TGTGCCTGGAGTGTAACCCCGGCCCCCCAGTACTTC.

In its sample, this clonotype was seen many times. The chain recombines TRBV27 with TRBJ2-1; D perhaps matches TRBD2 (6 bases). This CDR3 region has 13 residues. Germline CDR1 is MNHEY and CDR2 is SMNVEV (reference sequence). Deletions cut 3 bases from V and 6 bases from J, with 9 bases between. Written as DNA, the CDR3 is TGTGCCAGCAGTTTCGGGGGTCCCAATGAGCAGTTCTTC. Protein: CASSFGGPNEQFF.

This clonotype occurred many times. The chain employs TRBV6-2 or TRBV6-3 and TRBJ2-1; 12 nucleotides agree with TRBD2. CDR1 MNHEY and CDR2 SVGEGT come from the germline V gene. The junction had 6 bases not matched to a gene; V was cut back by 2 bases and J by 7 bases. The CDR3 extends over 16 amino acids. This CDR3 reads CASSYPTSGRGNEQFF. CDR3 DNA: TGTGCCAGCAGTTACCCGACTAGCGGGAGAGGTAATGAGCAGTTCTTC.

This clonotype was recorded many times. This chain links TRBV10-3 with TRBJ1-5, with D hard to call. V was trimmed by 6 bases and J by 3 bases, leaving 15 bases between them. This CDR3 contains 15 residues. Germline loops: CDR1 ENHRY, CDR2 SYGVKD. The CDR3 spells CAISPGLGNNQPQHF. The DNA for the CDR3 is TGTGCCATCAGCCCCGGCTTGGGTAACAATCAGCCCCAGCATTTT.

Ten or more counts support this clonotype. This chain uses TRBV7-8 with TRBJ2-5, with no clear D. This CDR3 spans 17 amino acids. V was trimmed by 5 bases and J by 3 bases, leaving 22 bases between them. Germline CDR1 and CDR2: SGHVS and FQNEAQ. The CDR3 DNA reads TGTGCCAGCAGCCTCACGCGCCCAACGGTGGATAAAGAGACCCAGTACTTC. Translated: CASSLTRPTVDKETQYF.

The chain joins TRBV27 to TRBJ1-5; 7 bases agree with TRBD1. Germline V gene lookup returns CDR1 MNHEY and CDR2 SMNVEV (reference sequence). The trim removed 3 bases at V and 6 bases at J, leaving 8 bases unmatched. The CDR3 length is 15 residues. CDR3 bases: TGTGCCAGCAGTTTCGCCGGGACAGCAGGTCAGCCCCAGCATTTT. As protein: CASSFAGTAGQPQHF.

In this sample, this clonotype turned up many times. The chain employs TRBV12-3 or TRBV12-4 and TRBJ1-2; D is ambiguous. Trimming shortened V by 0 bases and J by 5 bases, and 7 bases separated the two germline ends. CDR3 length: 13 residues. Here the CDR3 DNA reads TGTGCCAGCAGTTTAGCCTCGGGTTATGGCTACACCTTC. The encoded protein is CASSLASGYGYTF.

On this clonotype: It may be a read error: a sequence one base away is much more abundant. The V and J genes are TRBV27 and TRBJ2-7; D gene ambiguous. The CDR3 runs 13 residues. Germline V gene sequence: CDR1 MNHEY, CDR2 SMNVEV (reference sequence). The CDR3 DNA reads as TGTGCCAGCGGTTTAAGCAGAGATTACGAGCAGTACTTC. It encodes CASGLSRDYEQYF.

This clonotype has more than one count but fewer than ten. The V and J genes are TRBV14 and TRBJ2-5; 9 bases align to TRBD1. The V segment lost 0 bases and the J segment 3 bases; nucleotides outside the gene matches: 8. The CDR3 totals 17 residues. CDR1 SGHDN and CDR2 FVKESK come from the germline V gene. The CDR3 is CASSQESRDRAEETQYF. CDR3 sequence (DNA): TGTGCCAGCAGCCAAGAAAGTAGGGACAGGGCCGAAGAGACCCAGTACTTC.

This chain uses TRBV19 with TRBJ2-7, with TRBD2 matching 14 bases. The junction had 14 bases not matched to a gene; V was cut back by 9 bases and J by 7 bases. Germline V gene sequence: CDR1 LNHDA, CDR2 SQIVND (reference sequence). This CDR3 region has 16 residues. The CDR3 protein is CASTPSPGLAGVEQYF. The CDR3 DNA is TGTGCCAGCACTCCTTCGCCGGGACTAGCGGGAGTGGAGCAGTACTTC. The complete variable domain, with remaining parts taken from reference TRBV19 and TRBJ2-7, reads DGGITQSPKYLFRKEGQNVTLSCEQNLNHDAMYWYRQDPGQGLRLIYYSQIVNDFQKGDIAEGYSVSREKKESFPLTVTSAQKNPTAFYLCASTPSPGLAGVEQYFGPGTRLTVT.

There are many counts of this clonotype. The gene calls are TRBV18 and TRBJ2-2; 10 nucleotides agree with TRBD2. The CDR3 consists of 16 residues. Losses at the gene ends were 1 base for V and 4 bases for J; bases not matched to a gene: 3. CDR1 is KGHSH, CDR2 LQKENI, per germline. The CDR3 sequence: CASSPLAGGPTGELFF. In nucleotides, the CDR3 is TGTGCCAGCTCACCACTAGCGGGAGGCCCCACCGGGGAGCTGTTTTTT.

This clonotype was seen many times. V gene TRBV2 combines with J gene TRBJ2-6; D perhaps matches TRBD2 (6 bases). Per the germline V gene, CDR1 is SNHLY and CDR2 is FYNNEI. CDR3 length: 15 residues. The V end lost 9 bases, the J end lost 0 bases, and 12 bases lay between the germline ends. The CDR3 nucleotides are TGTGCCAGGGGAGGACGGAACTCTGGGGCCAACGTCCTGACTTTC. It yields the protein CARGGRNSGANVLTF.

This clonotype was recorded many times. Written as DNA, the CDR3 is TGCGCCAGCAGCTTGACGGCAGCCCAGGAAGAGACCCAGTACTTC. Its translation is CASSLTAAQEETQYF. This chain connects TRBV5-1 to TRBJ2-5, with no clear D. Germline-derived CDR1 and CDR2 are SGHRS and YFSETQ. V shed 1 base and J shed 3 bases, with 13 bases lying between them. CDR3 size: 15 residues.

This clonotype occurred a few times. The V call is TRBV10-2, the J call TRBJ2-4; 8 bases agree with TRBD1. The CDR3 has 16 residues. V was clipped by 4 bases and J by 2 bases; unmatched bases: 7. Germline CDR1 WSHSY, CDR2 SAAADI. The CDR3 nucleotides are TGCGCCAGCAGTGGGTGGACAGGGCGGACCAAAAACATTCAGTACTTC. Its protein is CASSGWTGRTKNIQYF.

The chain has TRBV12-3 or TRBV12-4 and TRBJ2-1, with 16 bases aligning to TRBD2. V shed 1 base and J 8 bases; nucleotides not matched to a gene: 8. The CDR3 length is 18 residues. CDR3 nucleotides: TGTGCCAGCAGTTTAGGGGGGACTAGCGGGAGGGCCTGGGATGAGCAGTTCTTC. Translated, it gives CASSLGGTSGRAWDEQFF.

This clonotype showed up many times. The V call is TRBV20-1, the J call TRBJ2-2; D might be TRBD2 (5 bases). V lost 0 bases to trimming and J lost 0 bases, with 11 bases between them. This CDR3 is built from 16 residues. The germline V gene encodes CDR1 DFQATT and CDR2 SNEGSKA (reference sequence). The CDR3 bases are TGCAGTGCTAGAGATCTAAGAGCGGCGAACACCGGGGAGCTGTTTTTT. Translation gives CSARDLRAANTGELFF.